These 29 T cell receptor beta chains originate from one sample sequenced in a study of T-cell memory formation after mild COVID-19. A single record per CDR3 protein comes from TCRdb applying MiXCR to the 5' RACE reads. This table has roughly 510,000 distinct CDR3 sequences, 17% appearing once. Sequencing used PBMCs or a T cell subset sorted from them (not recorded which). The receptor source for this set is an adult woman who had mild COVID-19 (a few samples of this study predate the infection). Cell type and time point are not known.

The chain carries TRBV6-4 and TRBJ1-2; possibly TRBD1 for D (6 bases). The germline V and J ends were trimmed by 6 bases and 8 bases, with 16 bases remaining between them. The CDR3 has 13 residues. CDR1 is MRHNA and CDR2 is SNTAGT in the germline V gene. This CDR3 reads CASSAPAGEGYTF. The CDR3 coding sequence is TGTGCCAGCAGCGCACCGGCAGGGGAAGGCTACACCTTC.

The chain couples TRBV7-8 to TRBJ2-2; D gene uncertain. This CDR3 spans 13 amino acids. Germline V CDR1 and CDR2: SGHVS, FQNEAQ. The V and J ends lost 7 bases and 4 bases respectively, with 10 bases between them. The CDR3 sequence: CASTDQPTGELFF. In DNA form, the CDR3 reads TGTGCCAGCACCGATCAGCCCACCGGGGAGCTGTTTTTT. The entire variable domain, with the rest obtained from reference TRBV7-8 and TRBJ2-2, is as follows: GAGVSQSPRYKVAKRGQDVALRCDPISGHVSLFWYQQALGQGPEFLTYFQNEAQLDKSGLPSDRFFAERPEGSVSTLKIQRTQQEDSAVYLCASTDQPTGELFFGEGSRLTVL.

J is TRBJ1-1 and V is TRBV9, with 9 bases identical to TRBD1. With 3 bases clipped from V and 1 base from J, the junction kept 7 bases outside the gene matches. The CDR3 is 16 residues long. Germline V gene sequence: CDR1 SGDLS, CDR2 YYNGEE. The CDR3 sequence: CASSGTGDFRNTEAFF. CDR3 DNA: TGTGCCAGCAGCGGGACAGGGGATTTTCGGAACACTGAAGCTTTCTTT. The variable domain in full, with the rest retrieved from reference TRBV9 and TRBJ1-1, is DSGVTQTPKHLITATGQRVTLRCSPRSGDLSVYWYQQSLDQGLQFLIQYYNGEERAKGNILERFSAQQFPDLHSELNLSSLELGDSALYFCASSGTGDFRNTEAFFGQGTRLTVV.

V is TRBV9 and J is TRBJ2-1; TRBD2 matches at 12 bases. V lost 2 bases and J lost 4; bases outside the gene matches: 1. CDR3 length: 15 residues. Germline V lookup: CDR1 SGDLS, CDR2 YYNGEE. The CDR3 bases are TGTGCCAGCAGCGTCACTAGCGGGGGGTACAATGAGCAGTTCTTC. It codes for CASSVTSGGYNEQFF.

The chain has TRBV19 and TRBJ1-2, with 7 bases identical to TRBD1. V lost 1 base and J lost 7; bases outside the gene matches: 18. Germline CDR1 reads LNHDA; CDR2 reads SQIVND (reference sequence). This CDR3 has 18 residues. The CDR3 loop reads CASSIVGGQHPSSRGYTF. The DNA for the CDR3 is TGTGCCAGTAGTATAGTCGGGGGACAGCACCCATCCAGCCGTGGCTACACCTTC.

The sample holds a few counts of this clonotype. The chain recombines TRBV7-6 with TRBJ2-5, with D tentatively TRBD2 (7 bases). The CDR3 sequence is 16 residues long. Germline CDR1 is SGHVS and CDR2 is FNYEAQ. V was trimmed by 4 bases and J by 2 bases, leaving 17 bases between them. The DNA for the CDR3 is TGTGCCAGCAGCTCCGTTTGGGGGCGGGAGCAAGAGACCCAGTACTTC. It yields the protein CASSSVWGREQETQYF.

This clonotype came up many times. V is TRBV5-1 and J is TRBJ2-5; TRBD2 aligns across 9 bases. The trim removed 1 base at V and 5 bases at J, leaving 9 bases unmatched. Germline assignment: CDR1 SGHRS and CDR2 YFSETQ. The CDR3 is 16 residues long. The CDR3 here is CASSLRSSGGSETQYF. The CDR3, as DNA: TGCGCCAGCAGCTTGAGGAGTAGCGGGGGATCTGAGACCCAGTACTTC.

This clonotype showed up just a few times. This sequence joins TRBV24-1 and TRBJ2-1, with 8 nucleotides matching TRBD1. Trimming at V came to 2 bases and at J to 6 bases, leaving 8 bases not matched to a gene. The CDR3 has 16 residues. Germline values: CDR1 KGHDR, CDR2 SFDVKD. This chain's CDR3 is CATSDSIGQGGNEQFF. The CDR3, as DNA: TGTGCCACCAGTGATTCCATCGGACAGGGTGGCAATGAGCAGTTCTTC.

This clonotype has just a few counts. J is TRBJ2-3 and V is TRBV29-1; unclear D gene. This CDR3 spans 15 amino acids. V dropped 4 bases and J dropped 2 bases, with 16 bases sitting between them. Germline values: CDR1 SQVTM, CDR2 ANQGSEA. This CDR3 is CSVVPHDQYTDTQYF. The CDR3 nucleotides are TGCAGCGTTGTGCCCCATGATCAGTACACAGATACGCAGTATTTT.

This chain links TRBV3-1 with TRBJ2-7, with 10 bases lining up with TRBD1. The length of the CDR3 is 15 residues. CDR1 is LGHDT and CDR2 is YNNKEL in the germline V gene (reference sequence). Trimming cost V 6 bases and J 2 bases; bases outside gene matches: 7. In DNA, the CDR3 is TGTGCCAGCAGTATGCCGGGACAGGGGACCTACGAGCAGTACTTC. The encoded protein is CASSMPGQGTYEQYF.

The CDR3: CASSRFSTATNYGYTF. The CDR3 DNA is TGTGCCAGCAGCCGGTTTTCGACAGCCACCAACTATGGCTACACCTTC. The genes are TRBV12-3 or TRBV12-4 and TRBJ1-2, with D perhaps matching TRBD1 (5 bases). The CDR3 length is 16 residues. Trimming stripped 6 bases from V and 2 bases from J, with 19 bases between.

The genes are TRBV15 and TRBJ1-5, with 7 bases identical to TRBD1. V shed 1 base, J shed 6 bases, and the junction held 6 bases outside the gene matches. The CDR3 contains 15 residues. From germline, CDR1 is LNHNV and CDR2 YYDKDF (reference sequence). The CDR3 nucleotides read TGTGCCACCAGCAGAGGTGCGCAGGGGGGTCAGCCCCAGCATTTT. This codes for CATSRGAQGGQPQHF.

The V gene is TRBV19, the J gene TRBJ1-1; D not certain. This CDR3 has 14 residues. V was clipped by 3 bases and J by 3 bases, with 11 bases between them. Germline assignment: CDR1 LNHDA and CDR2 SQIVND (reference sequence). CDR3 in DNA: TGTGCCAGTAGTATCCGAGCTGGCGACACTGAAGCTTTCTTT. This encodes CASSIRAGDTEAFF.

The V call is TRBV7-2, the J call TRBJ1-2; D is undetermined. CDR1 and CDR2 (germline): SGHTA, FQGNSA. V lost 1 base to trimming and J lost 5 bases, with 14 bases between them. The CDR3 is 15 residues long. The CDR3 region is CASSLGLMSGYGYTF. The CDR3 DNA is TGTGCCAGCAGCTTAGGGTTGATGTCAGGTTATGGCTACACCTTC.

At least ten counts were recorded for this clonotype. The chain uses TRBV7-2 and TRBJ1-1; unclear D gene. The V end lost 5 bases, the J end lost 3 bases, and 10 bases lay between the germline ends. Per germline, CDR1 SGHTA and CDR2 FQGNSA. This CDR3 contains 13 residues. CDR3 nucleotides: TGTGCCAGCAGCCTACAGTTGGACACTGAAGCTTTCTTT. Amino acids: CASSLQLDTEAFF.

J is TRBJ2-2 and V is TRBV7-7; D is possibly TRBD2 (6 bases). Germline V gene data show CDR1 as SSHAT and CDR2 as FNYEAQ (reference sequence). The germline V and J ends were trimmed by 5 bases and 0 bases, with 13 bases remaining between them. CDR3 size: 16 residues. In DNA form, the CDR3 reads TGTGCCAGCAGCCCCTCCGGGACTCCGAACACCGGGGAGCTGTTTTTT. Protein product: CASSPSGTPNTGELFF.

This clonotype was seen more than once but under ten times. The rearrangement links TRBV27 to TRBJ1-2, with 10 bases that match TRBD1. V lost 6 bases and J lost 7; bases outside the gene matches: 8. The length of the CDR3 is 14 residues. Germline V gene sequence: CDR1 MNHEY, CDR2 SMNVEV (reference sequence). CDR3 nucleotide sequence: TGTGCCAGCAGAGGACAGGGGGGTGGCTCTGGCTACACCTTC. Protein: CASRGQGGGSGYTF.

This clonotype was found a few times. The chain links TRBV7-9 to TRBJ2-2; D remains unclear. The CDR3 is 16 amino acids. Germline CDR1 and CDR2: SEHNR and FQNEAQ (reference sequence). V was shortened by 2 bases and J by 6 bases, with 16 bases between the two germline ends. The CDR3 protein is CASSLIPSVVPGELFF. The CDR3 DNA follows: TGTGCCAGCAGCTTAATTCCTTCCGTCGTCCCCGGGGAGCTGTTTTTT.

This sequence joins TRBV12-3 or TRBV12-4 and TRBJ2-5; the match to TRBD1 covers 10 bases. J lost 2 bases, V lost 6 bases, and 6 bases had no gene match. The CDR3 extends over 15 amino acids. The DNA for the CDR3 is TGTGCCAGCAGACCCCAGGACAGGGGGCAAGAGACCCAGTACTTC. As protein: CASRPQDRGQETQYF.

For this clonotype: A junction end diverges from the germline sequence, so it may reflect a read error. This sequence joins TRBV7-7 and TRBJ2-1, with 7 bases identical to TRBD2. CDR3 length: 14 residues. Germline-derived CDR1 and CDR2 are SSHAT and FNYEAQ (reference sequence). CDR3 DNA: TGTGCTAGCAGCCCCCAGGCGGGAGCCAATGAGCAGTTCTTC. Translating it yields CASSPQAGANEQFF.

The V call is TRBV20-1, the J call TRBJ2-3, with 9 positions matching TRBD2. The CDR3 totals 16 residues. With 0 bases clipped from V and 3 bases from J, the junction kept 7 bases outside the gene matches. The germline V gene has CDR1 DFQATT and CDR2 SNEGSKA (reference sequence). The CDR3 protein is CSARDRSSGTTDTQYF. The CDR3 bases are TGCAGTGCTAGAGACCGGTCTAGCGGGACGACAGATACGCAGTATTTT.

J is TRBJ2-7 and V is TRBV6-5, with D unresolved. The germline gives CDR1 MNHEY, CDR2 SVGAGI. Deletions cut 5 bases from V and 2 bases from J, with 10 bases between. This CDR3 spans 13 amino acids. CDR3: CASSAGPTYEQYF. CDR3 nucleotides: TGTGCCAGCAGTGCTGGCCCGACCTACGAGCAGTACTTC.

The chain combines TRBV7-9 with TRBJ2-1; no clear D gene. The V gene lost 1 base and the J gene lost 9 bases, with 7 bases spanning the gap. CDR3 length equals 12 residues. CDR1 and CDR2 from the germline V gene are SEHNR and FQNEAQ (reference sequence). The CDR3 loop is CASSLGTAEQFF. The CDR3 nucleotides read TGTGCCAGCAGCTTAGGGACGGCTGAGCAGTTCTTC. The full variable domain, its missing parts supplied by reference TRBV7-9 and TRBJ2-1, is DTGVSQNPRHKITKRGQNVTFRCDPISEHNRLYWYRQTLGQGPEFLTYFQNEAQLEKSRLLSDRFSAERPKGSFSTLEIQRTEQGDSAMYLCASSLGTAEQFFGPGTRLTVL.

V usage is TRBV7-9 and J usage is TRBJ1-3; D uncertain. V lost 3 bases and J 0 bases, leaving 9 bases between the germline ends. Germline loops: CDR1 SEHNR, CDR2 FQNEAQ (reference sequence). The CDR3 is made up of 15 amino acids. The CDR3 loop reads CASSFYESSGNTIYF. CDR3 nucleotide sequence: TGTGCCAGCAGCTTCTATGAGAGCTCTGGAAACACCATATATTTT.

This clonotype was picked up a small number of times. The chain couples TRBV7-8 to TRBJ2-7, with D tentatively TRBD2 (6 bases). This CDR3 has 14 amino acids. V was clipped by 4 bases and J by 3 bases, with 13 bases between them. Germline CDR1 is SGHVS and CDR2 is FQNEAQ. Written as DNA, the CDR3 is TGTGCCAGCAGCTCCCCGTCGGGGGTCTACGAGCAGTACTTC. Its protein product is CASSSPSGVYEQYF.

The CDR3: CSVLGTGRTRGTEAFF. For the CDR3, the DNA is TGCAGCGTTCTGGGGACAGGGAGGACACGTGGCACTGAAGCTTTCTTT. The gene calls are TRBV29-1 and TRBJ1-1, with 9 bases identical to TRBD1. Per the germline V gene, CDR1 is SQVTM and CDR2 is ANQGSEA. The CDR3 loop spans 16 amino acids. V was clipped by 5 bases and J by 4 bases; unmatched bases: 14.

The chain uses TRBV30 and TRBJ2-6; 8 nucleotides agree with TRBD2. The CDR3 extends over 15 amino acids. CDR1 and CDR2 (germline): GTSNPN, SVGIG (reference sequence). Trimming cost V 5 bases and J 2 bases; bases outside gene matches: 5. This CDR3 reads CAWGGGIPGANVLTF. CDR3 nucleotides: TGTGCCTGGGGCGGGGGGATCCCTGGGGCCAACGTCCTGACTTTC.

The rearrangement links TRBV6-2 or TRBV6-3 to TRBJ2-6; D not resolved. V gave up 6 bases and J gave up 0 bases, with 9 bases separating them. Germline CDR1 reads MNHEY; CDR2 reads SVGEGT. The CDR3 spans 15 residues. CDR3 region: CASSVGLSGANVLTF. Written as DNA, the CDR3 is TGTGCCAGCAGCGTGGGCCTCTCTGGGGCCAACGTCCTGACTTTC.

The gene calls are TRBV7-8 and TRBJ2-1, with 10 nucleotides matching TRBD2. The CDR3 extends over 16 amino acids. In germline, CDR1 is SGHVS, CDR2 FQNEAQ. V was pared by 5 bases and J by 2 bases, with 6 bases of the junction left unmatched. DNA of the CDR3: TGTGCCAGCAGCCCGTCTAGCGGGAGCACCTACAATGAGCAGTTCTTC. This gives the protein CASSPSSGSTYNEQFF.